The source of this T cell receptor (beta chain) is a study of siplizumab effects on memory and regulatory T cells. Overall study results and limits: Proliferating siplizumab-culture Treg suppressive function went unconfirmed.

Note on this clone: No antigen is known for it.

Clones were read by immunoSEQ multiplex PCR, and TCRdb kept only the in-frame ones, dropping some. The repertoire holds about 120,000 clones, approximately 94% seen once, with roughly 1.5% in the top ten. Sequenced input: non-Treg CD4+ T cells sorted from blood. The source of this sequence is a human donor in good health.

Written as DNA, the CDR3 is TGTGCCAGCAGCCCTCGGTTCCAAGAGACCCAGTACTTC. Amino acids: CASSPRFQETQYF. The J gene is TRBJ2-5, the V gene TRBV7-2; no reliable D call. The CDR3 runs to 13 residues. CDR1 and CDR2 from the germline V gene are SGHTA and FQGNSA. Trimming took 5 bases from V and 1 from J, leaving 8 bases between them.